Listed here are 11 T cell receptor beta chains from one sample, sequenced in a study of blood T cell repertoires in COVID-19. Profiled with immunoSEQ multiplex PCR; TCRdb holds only in-frame clones, not every one. Here the sample spans 95,000 to 150,000 clones, about 90% being singletons. The sequencing input was peripheral blood. Source of these receptors: a woman aged 70 to 79 with acute or convalescent COVID-19.

The chain recombines TRBV4-1 with TRBJ2-1; 8 nucleotides agree with TRBD2. The V segment lost 4 bases and the J segment 6 bases; nucleotides outside the gene matches: 14. The CDR3 totals 17 residues. The germline V gene encodes CDR1 MGHRA and CDR2 YSYEKL. The CDR3 nucleotides read TGCGCCAGCAGCCCTGGGCCCGGGGGGGCTGTCAGCAATGAGCAGTTCTTC. The encoded protein is CASSPGPGGAVSNEQFF.

The V call is TRBV9, the J call TRBJ2-7; 8 bases are a match to TRBD2. The CDR3 spans 16 residues. V dropped 0 bases and J dropped 0; count of bases not matched to a gene: 5. CDR1 is SGDLS and CDR2 is YYNGEE in the germline V gene. CDR3 DNA: TGTGCCAGCAGCGTAGGAGGACTAGCCCACTCCTACGAGCAGTACTTC. Translating it yields CASSVGGLAHSYEQYF. The whole variable domain, remainder taken from reference TRBV9 and TRBJ2-7, is DSGVTQTPKHLITATGQRVTLRCSPRSGDLSVYWYQQSLDQGLQFLIQYYNGEERAKGNILERFSAQQFPDLHSELNLSSLELGDSALYFCASSVGGLAHSYEQYFGPGTRLTVT.

This CDR3 reads CASSPGLAGGEQFF. The DNA of the CDR3 is TGTGCCAGCAGCCCGGGACTAGCGGGGGGGGAGCAGTTCTTC. The chain has TRBV11-3 and TRBJ2-1; TRBD2 matches at 16 bases. This CDR3 region has 14 residues. Germline V gene sequence: CDR1 SGHNT, CDR2 YENEEA. With V trimmed by 5 bases and J by 10 bases, 2 bases remained unmatched. Using reference TRBV11-3 and TRBJ2-1 for the parts outside the CDR3, the full variable domain is EAGVVQSPRYKIIEKKQPVAFWCNPISGHNTLYWYLQNLGQGPELLIRYENEEAVDDSQLPKDRFSAERLKGVDSTLKIQPAELGDSAVYLCASSPGLAGGEQFFGPGTRLTVL.

The rearrangement uses TRBV9 and TRBJ2-1; tentatively, D is TRBD2 (6 bases). From germline, CDR1 is SGDLS and CDR2 YYNGEE. Trimming cost V 4 bases and J 2 bases, with 10 bases left between them. This CDR3 comprises 14 residues. CDR3 coding DNA: TGTGCCAGCAGCCAGGGACTCCCCTACAATGAGCAGTTCTTC. It encodes CASSQGLPYNEQFF.

This chain links TRBV30 with TRBJ2-3, with 7 positions matching TRBD2. Germline-derived CDR1 and CDR2 are GTSNPN and SVGIG (reference sequence). The CDR3 runs to 16 residues. Trimming cost V 3 bases and J 0 bases; bases outside gene matches: 9. CDR3 sequence reads: CAWRDWGGDSTDTQYF. The CDR3 region has the DNA TGTGCCTGGAGGGACTGGGGGGGGGATAGCACAGATACGCAGTATTTT.

The V gene is TRBV7-9, the J gene TRBJ2-1; TRBD2 matches 10 bases. Trimming removed 4 bases from V and 5 bases from J; junction bases left unmatched: 5. Germline V lookup: CDR1 SEHNR, CDR2 FQNEAQ (reference sequence). The CDR3 sequence is 15 residues long. The CDR3 coding sequence is TGTGCCAGCAGCTGGATTAGCGGGGGGAACAATGAGCAGTTCTTC. It is translated as CASSWISGGNNEQFF.

This clone was seen a few times. This chain uses TRBV7-9 with TRBJ1-2; 7 bases align to TRBD1. This CDR3 is 15 amino acids long. Germline V gives CDR1 SEHNR, CDR2 FQNEAQ (reference sequence). V shed 3 bases, J shed 4 bases, and the junction held 8 bases outside the gene matches. The CDR3 coding sequence is TGTGCCAGCAGCTTCGTAGGACAGGAGCTCTATGGCTACACCTTC. This encodes CASSFVGQELYGYTF.

The chain has TRBV5-1 and TRBJ2-3; D may be TRBD2 (5 bases). This CDR3 is 14 amino acids long. Trimming took off 0 bases at V and 3 bases at J, with 8 bases between the two ends. Germline V CDR1 and CDR2: SGHRS, YFSETQ. This CDR3 is CASSLGPGTDTQYF. Written as DNA, the CDR3 is TGCGCCAGCAGCTTGGGGCCGGGGACAGATACGCAGTATTTT.

V is TRBV19 and J is TRBJ1-2; D might be TRBD1 (5 bases). This CDR3 comprises 16 residues. Between the trimmed V and J ends, which lost 3 bases and 4 bases, there was a span of 18 bases. In germline, CDR1 is LNHDA, CDR2 SQIVND (reference sequence). The CDR3 sequence: CASSILGEVGLYGYTF. CDR3 sequence (DNA): TGTGCCAGTAGTATCTTGGGCGAAGTGGGGCTCTATGGCTACACCTTC.

This chain connects TRBV4-1 to TRBJ1-5; unclear D gene. Deletions cut 3 bases from V and 5 bases from J, with 8 bases between. CDR3 length: 13 amino acids. The germline gives CDR1 MGHRA, CDR2 YSYEKL. Here the CDR3 DNA reads TGCGCCAGCAGCCAGCTACCGGATCAGCCCCAGCATTTT. Its translation is CASSQLPDQPQHF.

The chain links TRBV19 to TRBJ1-1, with a weak D call TRBD1 (5 bases). The V end lost 3 bases, the J end lost 3 bases, and 11 bases lay between the germline ends. Looked up from germline, CDR1 is LNHDA and CDR2 is SQIVND (reference sequence). The CDR3 loop spans 14 amino acids. The CDR3 region has the DNA TGTGCCAGTAGTATGGAAAGGGGTGACACTGAAGCTTTCTTT. This gives the protein CASSMERGDTEAFF.